Listed below are T cell receptor beta chains from one sample, sequenced in a study of beta chain features in type 1 diabetes. This table comes from immunoSEQ multiplex PCR, and its TCRdb copy is limited to in-frame clones, with some not included. Here the sample spans about half a million clones, 30% being singletons. The material sequenced was naive CD4+ T cells from blood. The receptors were gathered from a man aged 18 to 29 in good health. Each CDR3 is given with its conserved first and last residue. Fields, in order: D gene, V gene, J gene, clone size, CDR3 DNA, CDR3 protein. A D gene is named only where the DNA matches it firmly. Size tells how often a clone was seen (once, few, many) or the class of an expanded clone, and some rows leave it out.

>TRBD1|TRBV9|TRBJ2-7|-
TGTGCCAGCAGCGTGGACAGGACAGCTTACGAGCAGTACTTC
CASSVDRTAYEQYF
>-|TRBV6-6|TRBJ1-1|few
TGTGCCAGCAGTTACTCGGACATTTCGAACACTGAAGCTTTCTTT
CASSYSDISNTEAFF
>-|TRBV7-2|TRBJ1-4|-
TGTGCCAGCTCGGCTTTTGGAGAAAAACTGTTTTTT
CASSAFGEKLFF
>-|TRBV20-1|TRBJ2-3|few
TGCAGTGCTAGAAGAGCAGATACGCAGTATTTT
CSARRADTQYF
>TRBD1|TRBV7-6|TRBJ2-1|-
TGTGCCAGCAGCTTAAGGGGGCTCCGCTCCAATGAGCAGTTCTTC
CASSLRGLRSNEQFF
>-|TRBV30|TRBJ2-1|few
TGTGCCTGGAGTGTAGCTACAGCTTACGAGCAGTTCTTC
CAWSVATAYEQFF
>-|TRBV4-2|TRBJ2-5|few
TGTGCCAGCAGCCAAGACCAGGTGACAGTTCAAGAGACCCAGTACTTC
CASSQDQVTVQETQYF
>-|TRBV11-2|TRBJ1-2|few
TGTGCCAGCAGCTTAGAACGACAGGCCAGCGGCTACACCTTC
CASSLERQASGYTF
>-|TRBV9|TRBJ2-7|-
TGTGCCAGCAGCGCCCGGGGTGGGGGCCAGGGAGAGCAGTACTTC
CASSARGGGQGEQYF
>TRBD2|TRBV29-1|TRBJ2-7|once
TGCAGCGTTGAAGTAGCGGGAGGGCCTTGGGGCGAGCAGTACTTC
CSVEVAGGPWGEQYF
>-|TRBV30|TRBJ1-2|few
TGTGCCTGGAGTGGCCAGACTCGTGGCTACACCTTC
CAWSGQTRGYTF
>TRBD1|TRBV7-9|TRBJ1-5|few
TGTGCCAGCAGCTATAACGACGGGACAGGGTCGAGTCAGCCCCAGCATTTT
CASSYNDGTGSSQPQHF
>TRBD1|TRBV7-3|TRBJ1-2|-
TGTGCCAGCAGCCACAGGACAGGGAATGGCTACACCTTC
CASSHRTGNGYTF
>-|TRBV29-1|TRBJ2-1|-
TGCAGCGTTGGACAGGTCTACAATGAGCAGTTCTTC
CSVGQVYNEQFF
>-|TRBV28|TRBJ2-7|-
TGTGCCAGCAGTTTACTCTACAGTTTCTACGAGCAGTACTTC
CASSLLYSFYEQYF
>-|TRBV7-9|TRBJ2-7|few
TGTGCCAGCAGCTCAAACAAGGTGGGAGAGCAGTACTTC
CASSSNKVGEQYF
>-|TRBV6-1|TRBJ2-2|-
TGTGCCATACGACAGAAGAACACCGGGGAGCTGTTTTTT
CAIRQKNTGELFF
>-|TRBV4-3|TRBJ1-1|once
TGCGCCAGCAGCCAAGATCAGGGGTTAGCTTTCTTT
CASSQDQGLAFF
>-|TRBV11-2|TRBJ2-7|-
TGTGCCAGCAGCTTCGGGAGTTACGAGCAGTACTTC
CASSFGSYEQYF
>-|TRBV29-1|TRBJ1-5|few
TGCAGCGTTCCGAATAGAGGCAATCAGCCCCAGCATTTT
CSVPNRGNQPQHF
>-|TRBV9|TRBJ2-1|-
TGTGCCAGCAGCGTAGCGGTGACGGGCCCCGAGCAGTTCTTC
CASSVAVTGPEQFF
>-|TRBV29-1|TRBJ1-2|-
TGCAGCGTTGGGGCATCTGGTAGGGGCTACACCTTC
CSVGASGRGYTF
>-|TRBV5-1|TRBJ2-3|-
TGCGCCAGCAGCTCGGACCCCGGCAGAGCAGATACGCAGTATTTT
CASSSDPGRADTQYF
>-|TRBV30|TRBJ1-1|few
TGTGCCTGGGATACTATGAACACTGAAGCTTTCTTT
CAWDTMNTEAFF
>TRBD2|TRBV4-1|TRBJ2-1|-
TGCGCCAGCAGCCAAGAGGGACTAGCGGGAGCCAACTCCTACAATGAGCAGTTCTTC
CASSQEGLAGANSYNEQFF
>-|TRBV23-1|TRBJ1-1|-
TGCGCCAGCAGTCAATCGTGGACTGAGAACACTGAAGCTTTCTTT
CASSQSWTENTEAFF
>TRBD2|TRBV4-2|TRBJ2-7|-
TGTGCCAGCAGCCAAGCGACTAGCGGGAGATCCTACGAGCAGTACTTC
CASSQATSGRSYEQYF
>-|TRBV28|TRBJ2-3|few
TGTGCCAGCAGTTTACGGCCGGGGGCTGGGGGCACAGATACGCAGTATTTT
CASSLRPGAGGTDTQYF
>-|TRBV7-2|TRBJ2-3|-
TGTGCCAGCAGCTCCATCACAGATACGCAGTATTTT
CASSSITDTQYF
>TRBD2|TRBV18|TRBJ2-7|-
TGTGCCAGCTCACCAGGACTAGCGGGAGGAGTTGGCGAGCAGTACTTC
CASSPGLAGGVGEQYF
>-|TRBV13|TRBJ2-1|few
TGTGCCAGCAGCTTAGGCCAAGGGGCGGGAAGCTCCCTCTCCTACTACAATGAGCAGTTCTTC
CASSLGQGAGSSLSYYNEQFF
>TRBD2|TRBV18|TRBJ2-1|few
TGTGCCAGCTCACCCCTAGCGGGAGGGCCCAATGAGCAGTTCTTC
CASSPLAGGPNEQFF
>-|TRBV4-3|TRBJ1-1|-
TGCGCCAGCAGCCAAGAATGGTCGACTGAAGCTTTCTTT
CASSQEWSTEAFF
>-|TRBV6-6|TRBJ1-2|few
TGTGCCAGCAGGCCAGCGGGGGGAAGCTATGGCTACACCTTC
CASRPAGGSYGYTF
>-|TRBV15|TRBJ2-1|-
TGTGCCACCAGCAGAGATTCGGGGGTCTACAATGAGCAGTTCTTC
CATSRDSGVYNEQFF
>TRBD1|TRBV30|TRBJ1-3|-
TGTGCCTGGGCCGGGACAGTCACATTCTCTGGAAACACCATATATTTT
CAWAGTVTFSGNTIYF
>-|TRBV30|TRBJ2-7|-
TGTGCCTGGAGTGTATCCCGGTGGGGCGAGCAGTACTTC
CAWSVSRWGEQYF
>-|TRBV5-6|TRBJ2-1|-
TGTGCCAGCAGCCCCGGGACTCCCCCTTACAATGAGCAGTTCTTC
CASSPGTPPYNEQFF
>-|TRBV5-1|TRBJ2-3|once
TGCGCCAGCAGCTTCGGAACGCCGGCGGGCACAGATACGCAGTATTTT
CASSFGTPAGTDTQYF
>-|TRBV7-2|TRBJ2-4|-
TGTGCCAGCAGCCAGAAAACCCATCTGTACTTC
CASSQKTHLYF
>TRBD1|TRBV28|TRBJ2-7|once
TGTGCCAGCAGTTCGCGCGGACAGGGCTACGAGCAGTACTTC
CASSSRGQGYEQYF
>TRBD2|TRBV29-1|TRBJ2-7|-
TGCAGCGTTGAAGTAGCGGGTCCCTCCTACGAGCAGTACTTC
CSVEVAGPSYEQYF
>-|TRBV7-6|TRBJ2-7|-
TGTGCCAGCAGCTTAGTTGCCGGGACGCTTAAAGACGTGTACGAGCAGTACTTC
CASSLVAGTLKDVYEQYF
>TRBD2|TRBV7-2|TRBJ2-3|-
TGTGCCAGCAGGGCCCTAGCGGGAGGGGTTTCGGATACGCAGTATTTT
CASRALAGGVSDTQYF
>-|TRBV19|TRBJ2-2|few
TGTGCCAGTAGTATAGTAACAGTGACCGGGGAGCTGTTTTTT
CASSIVTVTGELFF
>-|TRBV2|TRBJ2-1|-
TGTGCCAGCCGGCCAGTCGGAGTTCGCAATGAGCAGTTCTTC
CASRPVGVRNEQFF
>TRBD2|TRBV6-6|TRBJ2-1|few
TGTGCCAGCAGTTACTCAGCGGGGTCCTACAATGAGCAGTTCTTC
CASSYSAGSYNEQFF
>-|TRBV9|TRBJ2-5|-
TGTGCCAGCAGCGTAGGTTCTAGGTTGGAGACCCAGTACTTC
CASSVGSRLETQYF
>TRBD2|TRBV7-9|TRBJ2-5|-
TGTGCCAGCAGCTTAGGGCTAGCGGCATACCAAGAGACCCAGTACTTC
CASSLGLAAYQETQYF
>-|TRBV5-1|TRBJ2-5|few
TGCGCCAGCAGCTTGGTTCGGACGGGTCAAGAGACCCAGTACTTC
CASSLVRTGQETQYF
>-|TRBV25-1|TRBJ1-2|few
TGTGCCAGCAGTGAACCGGGGTATGGCTACACCTTC
CASSEPGYGYTF
>-|TRBV18|TRBJ2-5|few
TGTGCCAGCTCACCCCGTGGGGTAGAGACCCAGTACTTC
CASSPRGVETQYF
>TRBD2|TRBV30|TRBJ2-3|-
TGTGCCTGGAAGAGGACTAGCTACGCAGATACGCAGTATTTT
CAWKRTSYADTQYF
>-|TRBV7-2|TRBJ1-1|-
TGTGCCAGCAGCCCGTACAGGATGAACACTGAAGCTTTCTTT
CASSPYRMNTEAFF
>-|TRBV7-9|TRBJ2-3|few
TGTGCCAGCAGCCAAGGCGGGCGGGAAAACACAGATACGCAGTATTTT
CASSQGGRENTDTQYF
>TRBD2|TRBV4-1|TRBJ2-1|few
TGCGCCAGCAGCCAGAGAGGGAAACTAGCGGGAGGGATAGGAACCTACAATGAGCAGTTCTTC
CASSQRGKLAGGIGTYNEQFF
>-|TRBV7-9|TRBJ2-1|-
TGTGCCAGCAGCTCCCCGGTAATGGGGGGATACAATGAGCAGTTCTTC
CASSSPVMGGYNEQFF
>TRBD1|TRBV30|TRBJ2-2|-
TGTGCCTGGAGTACAGGGGGATCTATCTTCACCGGGGAGCTGTTTTTT
CAWSTGGSIFTGELFF